This T cell receptor (beta chain) was recorded in a study of vaccination and CD4 T cells after COVID-19. Study-level points and caveats: Analysis of convalescent patients found that 304 of 307 vaccine-specific clones were spike mono-reactive.

Cultured CD4+ T cell DNA was sequenced using the Oncomine TCR Beta short-read assay. TCRdb passed the PCR reads through MiXCR, listing each CDR3 protein once. The data show 9,500 to 15,000 distinct CDR3 sequences, with roughly 57% seen just once and around 8% held by the top ten. The treatment denotes: roughly 10-day PBMC culture with coronavirus spike peptide pools or control peptides (ViraFEST assay). On days 3 and 7, half the medium was swapped for fresh IL-2-containing medium. Negative selection enriched CD4+ T cells from cultures at about ten days. With regard to this clonotype: Its antigen is unidentified.

Germline V gene sequence: CDR1 DFQATT, CDR2 SNEGSKA (reference sequence). CDR3 length equals 16 residues. J was trimmed by 2 bases and V by 2 bases; bases with no gene match: 7. Sequencing was performed on CD4+ T cells from blood, cultured in vitro. The rearrangement uses TRBV20-1 and TRBJ2-1, with TRBD1 identical over 9 bases. The TCR comes from a human donor who had recovered from COVID-19. CDR3 sequence reads: CSARLPGQGTYNEQFF. The CDR3 nucleotides are TGCAGTGCTAGACTACCGGGACAGGGAACCTACAATGAGCAGTTCTTC.